This TCR beta chain emerged from a study of regulatory T cells in long-lasting Graves disease. Libraries of TCR beta came from iRepertoire HTBI primers plus Arm-PCR of CDR3 regions. TCRdb used MiXCR to reprocess the multiplex PCR reads, holding one entry per CDR3 protein. This sample has 550,000 to 700,000 distinct CDR3 sequences, with around 15% found just once. Trimming took 5 bases from V and 7 from J, leaving 20 bases between them. This CDR3 has 15 amino acids. Germline V gives CDR1 SNHLY, CDR2 FYNNEI. Time point noted: newly diagnosed GD, antithyroid drugs for less than 3 months. From RNA extracted from PBMCs, the TCR library was made. Graves' disease was diagnosed by American Thyroid Association guidelines. The table lists this clonotype with many counts. This sample also appeared in a second study, on T cells in Graves' hyperthyroidism and ophthalmopathy. That study adds: Hyperthyroidism had been newly diagnosed in patients aged 18 to 65, and its duration was under 2 months.

The sequencing used peripheral blood mononuclear cells (PBMCs), collected at new diagnosis, from a patient treated with antithyroid drugs. The gene calls are TRBV2 and TRBJ1-2; the D gene is possibly TRBD1 (5 bases). This TCR derives from a man younger than 30 with Graves disease. The CDR3 bases are TGTGCCAGCAGTAACTCCGGGACCTCTATGGGTGGCTACACCTTC. Protein: CASSNSGTSMGGYTF.